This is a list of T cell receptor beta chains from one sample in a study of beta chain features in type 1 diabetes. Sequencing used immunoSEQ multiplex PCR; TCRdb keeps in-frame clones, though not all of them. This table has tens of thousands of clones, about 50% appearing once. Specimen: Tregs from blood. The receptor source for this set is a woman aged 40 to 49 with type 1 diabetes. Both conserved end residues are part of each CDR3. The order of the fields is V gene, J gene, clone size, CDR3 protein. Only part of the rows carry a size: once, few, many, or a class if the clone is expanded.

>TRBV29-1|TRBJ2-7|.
CSAATGVNEQYF
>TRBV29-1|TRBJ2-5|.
CSVGTTQETQYF
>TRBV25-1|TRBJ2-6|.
CASMGNRVPAGANVLTF
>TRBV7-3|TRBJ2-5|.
CASSPQGLETQYF
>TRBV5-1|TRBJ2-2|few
CASSLAAGANTGELFF
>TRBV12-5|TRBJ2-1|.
CASGRTVSLSYNEQFF
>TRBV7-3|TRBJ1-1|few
CASSPGQGRTEAFF
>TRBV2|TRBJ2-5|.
CATAPGETQYF
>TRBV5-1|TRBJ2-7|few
CASSLDPGTGGNEQYF
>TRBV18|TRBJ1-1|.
CASSPSWASGDTEAFF
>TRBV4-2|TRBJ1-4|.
CASSPLLRGQGYEKLFF
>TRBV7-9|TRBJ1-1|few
CASSLDAGTEAFF
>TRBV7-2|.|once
CASSLARRELTYEQYF
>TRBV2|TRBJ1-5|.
CASSGRQVSNQPQHF
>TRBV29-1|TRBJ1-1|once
CSVDRGDTEAFF
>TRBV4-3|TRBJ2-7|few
CASSHLKQGVAEQYF
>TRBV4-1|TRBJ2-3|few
CASSGSRDRARDTQYF
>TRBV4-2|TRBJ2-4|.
CASSPQTGENIQYF
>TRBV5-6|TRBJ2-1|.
CASSLVETAVIGQFF
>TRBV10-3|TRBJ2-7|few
CAISLTGHGEQYF
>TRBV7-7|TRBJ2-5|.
CASSSDRVETQYF
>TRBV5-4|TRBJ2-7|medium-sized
CASSLRGNSYEQYF
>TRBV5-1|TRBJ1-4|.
CASSLAEVRGHEKLFF
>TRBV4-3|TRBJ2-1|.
CASSQEGASGYYNEQFF
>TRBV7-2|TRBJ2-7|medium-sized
CASSWESRGEQYF
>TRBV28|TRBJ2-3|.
CASSPRQGTQYF
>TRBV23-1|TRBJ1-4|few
CASPVRGEKLFF
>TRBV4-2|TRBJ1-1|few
CASTLGHTGDTEAFF
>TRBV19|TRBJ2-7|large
CASSRDRSYEQYF
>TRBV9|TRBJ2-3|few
CASSERVGLAGITDTQYF
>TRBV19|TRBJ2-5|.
CASSAQGAMETQYF
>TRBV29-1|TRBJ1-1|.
CSVQNWGQGASEAFF
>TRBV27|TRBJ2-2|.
CASSTRGQNTGELFF
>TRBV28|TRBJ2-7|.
CASSGYEQYF
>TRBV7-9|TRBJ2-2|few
CASSRFSGASGNTGELFF
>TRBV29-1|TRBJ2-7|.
CSVAGQSYEQYF
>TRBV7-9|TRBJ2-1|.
CASSPRLAGGGRSYNEQFF
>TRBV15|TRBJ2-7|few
CATSRDGKRGVSYEQYF
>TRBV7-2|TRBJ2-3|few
CASSLSSGTDTQYF
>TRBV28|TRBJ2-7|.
CASSQTGHEQYF
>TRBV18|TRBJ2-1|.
CASSPTSGTSGYNEQFF
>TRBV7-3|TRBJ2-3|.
CASSRGHSTDTQYF
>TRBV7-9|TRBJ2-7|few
CASSLAQSGGREQYF
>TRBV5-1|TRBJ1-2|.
CASSLIDRAFSDYTF